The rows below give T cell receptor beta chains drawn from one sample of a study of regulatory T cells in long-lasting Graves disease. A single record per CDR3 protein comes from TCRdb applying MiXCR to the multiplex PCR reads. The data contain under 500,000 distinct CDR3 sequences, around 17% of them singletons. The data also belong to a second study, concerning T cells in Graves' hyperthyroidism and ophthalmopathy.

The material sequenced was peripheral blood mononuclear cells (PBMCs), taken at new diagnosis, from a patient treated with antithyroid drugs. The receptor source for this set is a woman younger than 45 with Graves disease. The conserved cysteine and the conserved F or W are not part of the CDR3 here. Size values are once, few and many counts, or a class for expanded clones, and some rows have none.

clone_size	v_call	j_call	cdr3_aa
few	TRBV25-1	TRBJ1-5	ASSEPPGSDSNQPQH
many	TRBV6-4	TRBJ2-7	ASAMGQGPYEQY
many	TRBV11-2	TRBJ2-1	ASSTQLREGYNEQF
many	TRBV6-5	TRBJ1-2	ASSYSLGYT
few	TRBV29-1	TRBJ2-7	SVEGAGTSISYEQY
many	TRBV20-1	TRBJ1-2	SALSPGNYGYT
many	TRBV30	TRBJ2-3	ATERGHTDTQY
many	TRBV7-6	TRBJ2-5	ASSLGPGTSMETQY
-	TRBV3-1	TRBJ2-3	ASSQELSSDTQY
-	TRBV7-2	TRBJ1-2	ASRLGQGAGYGYT
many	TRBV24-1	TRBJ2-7	ATSDSGVDPYEQY
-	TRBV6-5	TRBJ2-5	ASSFSRQGETQY
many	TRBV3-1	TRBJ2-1	ASSQDGGGRGRAYNEQF
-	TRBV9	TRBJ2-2	ASSVAPRTSGSATDTGELF
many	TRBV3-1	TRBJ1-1	ASSQVKGEAF
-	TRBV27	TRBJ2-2	ASGPMNTGELF
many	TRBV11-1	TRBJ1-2	ATTTGGDGYT
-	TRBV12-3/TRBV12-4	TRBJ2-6	ASSPRTPSGANVLT
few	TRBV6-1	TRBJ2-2	ASVGGRPNTGELF
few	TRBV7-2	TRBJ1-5	ASSPLGGREPQH
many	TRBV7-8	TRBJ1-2	ASSLGEQAGYGYT
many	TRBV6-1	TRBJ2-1	ASSRVAGTTYNEQF
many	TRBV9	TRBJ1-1	ASSVVTGSTTEAF
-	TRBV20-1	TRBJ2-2	SARPPGGRELF
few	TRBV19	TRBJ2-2	ASSILGNTGELF
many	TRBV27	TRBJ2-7	ASSLSWASYEQY
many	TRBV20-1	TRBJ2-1	SASLEEPYNEQF
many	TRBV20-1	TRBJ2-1	SASQGDNEQF
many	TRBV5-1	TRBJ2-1	ASSLVSGSYNEQF
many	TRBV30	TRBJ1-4	AWSARTNEKLF
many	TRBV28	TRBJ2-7	ASTLIIQGASQQY
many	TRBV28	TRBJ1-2	ASTPGVPDDYGYT
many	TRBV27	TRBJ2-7	ASSVGSPSSYEQY
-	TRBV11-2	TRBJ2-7	ASSLDSQGEGDEQY
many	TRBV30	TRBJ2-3	AWSRADTQY
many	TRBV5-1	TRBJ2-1	ASSFGGRANEQF
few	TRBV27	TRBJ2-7	ASSLGDVGLGHEQY
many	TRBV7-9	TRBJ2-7	ASSLVDHEQY
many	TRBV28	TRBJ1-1	ASSSIYEYRVAHTEAF
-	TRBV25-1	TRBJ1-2	ASRVGQGDYGYT
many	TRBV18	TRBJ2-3	ASSLESGTADTQY
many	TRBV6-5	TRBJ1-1	ASSYSRAVGTEAF
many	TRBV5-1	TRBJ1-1	ASSFGAVNTEAF
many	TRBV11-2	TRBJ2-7	ASSLQGRGYEQY
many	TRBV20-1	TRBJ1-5	SVTRAVNQPQH
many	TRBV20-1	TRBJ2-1	SAGQYVEQF
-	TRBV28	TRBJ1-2	ASSLNRVGYGYT
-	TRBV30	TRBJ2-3	AWSTHEAGDTQY
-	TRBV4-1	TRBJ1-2	ASSQVGLLAGGYT
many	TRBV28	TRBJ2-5	ASSPTGGTGAQY
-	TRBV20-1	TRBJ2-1	SVSPGGGRRDEQF
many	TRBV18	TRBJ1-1	ASSPGLPGLNTEAF
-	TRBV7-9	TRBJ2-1	ASSDDLDEQF